These 5 T cell receptor beta chains originate from one sample sequenced in a study of cytomegalovirus exposure and HLA in healthy donors. Both 60 Vbeta primers and 13 Jbeta primers went into the PCR. Sequencing was performed with immunoSEQ multiplex PCR; in TCRdb, only in-frame clones are kept and a portion is missing. The sample holds approximately 170,000 clones, about three quarters seen once. The sequenced material came from PBMCs. The receptors derive from a female donor in good health and CMV-seronegative.

This clone was counted between two and nine times. This chain connects TRBV2 to TRBJ2-7; 7 nucleotides match TRBD1. The CDR3 has 14 residues. Trimming removed 5 bases from V and 0 bases from J; junction bases left unmatched: 4. Looked up from germline, CDR1 is SNHLY and CDR2 is FYNNEI. The CDR3 coding sequence is TGTGCCAGCAGTCTAACAGGGGTCTCCTACGAGCAGTACTTC. Translated: CASSLTGVSYEQYF.

The rearrangement uses TRBV2 and TRBJ2-5; possibly TRBD2 for D (6 bases). TRBJ2-7 explains the end of the DNA better; the J call may be wrong. The CDR3 covers 15 residues. CDR1 and CDR2 from the germline V gene are SNHLY and FYNNEI. CDR3 nucleotide sequence: TGTGCCAGCAGTGGTCGGGACGGGGGAGGCTACGAGCAGTACTTC. It encodes CASSGRDGGGYEQYF.

This rearrangement joins TRBV11-2 to TRBJ1-6; 9 bases fit TRBD1. The CDR3 has 17 amino acids. In germline, CDR1 is SGHAT, CDR2 FQNNGV. The V segment lost 4 bases and the J segment 7 bases; nucleotides outside the gene matches: 11. The CDR3: CASSSRIPGQGNSPLHF. In DNA, the CDR3 is TGTGCCAGCAGCTCCCGTATCCCAGGACAGGGGAATTCACCCCTCCACTTT. Combining the CDR3 with reference TRBV11-2 and TRBJ1-6 gives the whole variable domain EAGVAQSPRYKIIEKRQSVAFWCNPISGHATLYWYQQILGQGPKLLIQFQNNGVVDDSQLPKDRFSAERLKGVDSTLKIQPAKLEDSAVYLCASSSRIPGQGNSPLHFGNGTRLTVT.

The chain employs TRBV27 and TRBJ2-1; D possibly corresponds to TRBD2 (6 bases). Trimming took off 4 bases at V and 2 bases at J, with 12 bases between the two ends. CDR3 length equals 15 residues. CDR1 MNHEY and CDR2 SMNVEV come from the germline V gene (reference sequence). The CDR3 here is CASSYSGDAYNEQFF. In DNA, the CDR3 is TGTGCCAGCAGTTATAGCGGAGACGCCTACAATGAGCAGTTCTTC.

This chain links TRBV30 with TRBJ1-1, with 8 bases matching TRBD1. After removal of 2 bases from V and 1 base from J, the junction contained 3 bases not matched to a gene. The CDR3 has 14 residues. The germline gives CDR1 GTSNPN, CDR2 SVGIG (reference sequence). CDR3 protein: CAWSSGTGNTEAFF. The DNA for the CDR3 is TGTGCCTGGAGTTCCGGGACAGGGAACACTGAAGCTTTCTTT. The full variable domain, its missing parts supplied by reference TRBV30 and TRBJ1-1, is SQTIHQWPATLVQPVGSPLSLECTVEGTSNPNLYWYRQAAGRGLQLLFYSVGIGQISSEVPQNLSASRPQDRQFILSSKKLLLSDSGFYLCAWSSGTGNTEAFFGQGTRLTVV.